A few counts support the clone carrying this T cell receptor beta chain. Its target is not known. This sample stems from a study of T cell responses to AZD1222 COVID-19 vaccine. Profiling relied on immunoSEQ multiplex PCR, and the TCRdb table lists in-frame clones only, not all of them. The repertoire has around 220,000 clones, about 94% of them found once; the top ten carry over 1.5%. Study-wide results and limits: Nearly half of the spike-specific TCRs reportedly recognize variant regions that carry no mutations. Only 5 or 6 AZD1222 recipients were seropositive at baseline. With two AZD1222 doses given, Spike-specific TCR breadth and depth both rose.

Germline loops: CDR1 SNHLY, CDR2 FYNNEI. The V and J ends lost 6 bases and 3 bases, in that order; junction bases with no gene match: 10. This CDR3 has 16 amino acids. The material sequenced was peripheral blood, taken 28 days after the second dose of the MenACWY control vaccine. The chain employs TRBV2 and TRBJ2-7, with 11 bases aligning to TRBD2. The source of this sequence is an adult who received the MenACWY meningococcal vaccine as a control. The CDR3 loop is CASRDVAGGLLYEQYF. The CDR3 region has the DNA TGTGCCAGCAGGGATGTAGCGGGGGGGCTTCTCTACGAGCAGTACTTC.